This T cell receptor (beta chain) was identified in a study of response to subunit inactivated influenza vaccine (dated by TCRdb to the late 2010s). Study-level background: To follow how T cells responded to a trivalent subunit inactivated influenza vaccine, the researchers relied on deep quantitative profiling of the T cell receptor repertoire. The investigation overall reported the following: It was suggested by the authors that each seasonal influenza vaccination may recruit only a limited number of new T cells.

With regard to this clonotype: It lacks a known antigen. Base quality data are lacking; no much larger clone is found one base away.

To prepare the library, RT-PCR was applied. The run used an Illumina HiSeq 2500. TCRdb trimmed the raw reads at Q25, called clones with MiXCR and kept productive beta chains. A single entry per CDR3 protein holds the most common genes and DNA from its merged rows. The sample records just over 300,000 distinct CDR3 sequences, about 20% of which are singletons. The ten biggest clones cover 10% of the sample. From a lookup of the germline V gene, CDR1 and CDR2 are KGHSH and LQKENI. Trimming leaves V shorter by 6 bases and J shorter by 5 bases, with the junction holding 17 bases beyond the gene matches. The CDR3 holds 17 amino acids from the cysteine to the phenylalanine. The kept DNA is CDR3 alone, 51 bases in frame from the first base.

Material: PBMCs from blood, obtained 21 months after vaccination. This receptor was taken from a man aged 50 to 69 who received an inactivated influenza vaccine. Donor details come from another sample of the same person, matched by shared clones. The chain uses TRBV18 and TRBJ2-5, with TRBD1 matching 8 junction bases. The nucleotides are TGTGCCAGCTCCCCGTACAAAGAAGGACAGGGTCGCGAGACCCAGTACTTC. This gives the protein CASSPYKEGQGRETQYF.